This TCR beta chain is from a study of radiation and T cells in renal cell carcinoma. Whole-study results and caveats: Without pretreatment biopsies, baseline tumor clonotype presence was undetermined.

This clone came up a few times. As yet, its antigen is unknown. Sequencing used immunoSEQ multiplex PCR; TCRdb keeps in-frame clones, though not all of them. The sample records over 90,000 clones, 80% to 90% being singletons. The CDR3 extends over 12 amino acids. V dropped 11 bases and J dropped 4; count of bases not matched to a gene: 5. Per the germline V gene, CDR1 is MDHEN and CDR2 is SYDVKM. Sample time point: blood 4 weeks post-SBRT, at nephrectomy. Treatment in this sample: 15 Gy SBRT to primary tumor, nephrectomy 4 weeks later. Nephrectomy followed 15 Gy stereotactic body radiation by 4 weeks. Serial blood draws occurred at baseline and 2 and 4 weeks post-SBRT.

The receptor comes from a man between 60 and 75 years old with renal cell carcinoma. The material sequenced was blood, taken from a patient whose treatment included radiotherapy and nephrectomy. The V gene is TRBV28, the J gene TRBJ2-1, with 7 bases fitting TRBD2. The CDR3 region has the DNA TGTGCCGCCTTTAGCGGGTACAATGAGCAGTTCTTC. Encoded protein: CAAFSGYNEQFF.